The rows below give T cell receptor beta chains drawn from one sample of a study of CD8 T cells in ankylosing spondylitis. TCRdb re-analysed the 5' RACE reads in MiXCR, keeping a single row per CDR3 protein. Here the sample spans approximately 500,000 distinct CDR3 sequences, about 13% being singletons. Material for sequencing was blood, either unsorted or a sorted T cell fraction (not recorded which). The source is a male donor with ankylosing spondylitis. Both conserved end residues are part of each CDR3. The D gene is left open where the match is weak. The size field is filled for only some rows; it gives once, few, many or a size class.

size | D | J | V | DNA | CDR3
few | NA | TRBJ1-6 | TRBV7-2 | TGTGCCAGCAGCTTAGCCACAGGGACCCCCTATAATTCACCCCTCCACTTT | CASSLATGTPYNSPLHF
NA | NA | TRBJ2-1 | TRBV6-2/TRBV6-3 | TGTGCCAGCAGTTATCGAGGGGCGACCTACAATGAGCAGTTCTTC | CASSYRGATYNEQFF
NA | NA | TRBJ2-1 | TRBV7-2 | TGTGCCAGCAGCTCCCTGGCGGCCGGCTCCTACAATGAGCAGTTCTTC | CASSSLAAGSYNEQFF
NA | NA | TRBJ2-2 | TRBV7-9 | TGTGCCAGCAGCTTAGCATTCGTACCCAACACCGGGGAGCTGTTTTTT | CASSLAFVPNTGELFF
few | TRBD1 | TRBJ1-5 | TRBV19 | TGTGCCAGTACCGATCCGGGACAGCTATTTAGCAATCAGCCCCAGCATTTT | CASTDPGQLFSNQPQHF
few | TRBD2 | TRBJ2-1 | TRBV10-3 | TGTGCCATCAGTCCAAGTCGGACTAGCGGGACCCGAAGGCAATACAATGAGCAGTTCTTC | CAISPSRTSGTRRQYNEQFF
NA | NA | TRBJ1-1 | TRBV27 | TGTGCCAGCAGTTTAGTGTGGGGGTTTGAAGCTTTCTTT | CASSLVWGFEAFF
many | TRBD1 | TRBJ1-1 | TRBV12-3/TRBV12-4 | TGTGCCAGCAGTTTAGGACAGGGACCGAGCACTGAAGCTTTCTTT | CASSLGQGPSTEAFF
few | NA | TRBJ1-2 | TRBV29-1 | TGCAGCGTTGGAGGTGGGGGAAATAACTATGGCTACACCTTC | CSVGGGGNNYGYTF
few | NA | TRBJ2-5 | TRBV5-1 | TGCGCCAGCAGCAGGGGGGCGCACCGAGAGACCCAGTACTTC | CASSRGAHRETQYF
few | NA | TRBJ1-1 | TRBV4-2 | TGTGCCAGCACCCCCGGGACGGTGAACACTGAAGCTTTCTTT | CASTPGTVNTEAFF
many | NA | TRBJ1-1 | TRBV10-2 | TGCGCCAGCAGTGATGGGCAGGACCTTGAAGCTTTCTTT | CASSDGQDLEAFF
NA | TRBD1 | TRBJ2-3 | TRBV9 | TGTGCCAGCAGCGCCGGGACAGGGTGGAGGGATACGCAGTATTTT | CASSAGTGWRDTQYF
NA | TRBD2 | TRBJ2-1 | TRBV9 | TGTGCCAGCAGCGCTGTCTCTACTAGCGGGAGGGGCTATGAGCAGTTCTTC | CASSAVSTSGRGYEQFF
NA | NA | TRBJ2-3 | TRBV5-4 | TGTGCCAGCAGCTCCCGAAGCGGGAGCACAGATACGCAGTATTTT | CASSSRSGSTDTQYF
few | TRBD1 | TRBJ2-7 | TRBV12-3/TRBV12-4 | TGTGCCACCCTTCCTGGGACAGGCAACTACGAGCAGTACTTC | CATLPGTGNYEQYF
few | NA | TRBJ2-5 | TRBV24-1 | TGTGCCACCAGTGATTCCGGCCGCCAAGAGACCCAGTACTTC | CATSDSGRQETQYF
few | NA | TRBJ1-3 | TRBV6-1 | TGTGCCAGCAGTGAAGGCCCCCCGGCGGCCGGAAACACCATATATTTT | CASSEGPPAAGNTIYF
few | TRBD2 | TRBJ2-5 | TRBV3-1 | TGTGCCAGCAGCCAAGATTATGGCGCTAGCGGGAGGGCCCAGTACTTC | CASSQDYGASGRAQYF
once | NA | TRBJ2-5 | TRBV30 | TGTGCCTGGAGGAGGGCTGAAGAGACCCAGTACTTC | CAWRRAEETQYF
few | NA | TRBJ2-1 | TRBV9 | TGTGCCAGCAGCGTGTTGGCGGGACCCTACAATGAGCAGTTCTTC | CASSVLAGPYNEQFF
NA | NA | TRBJ1-2 | TRBV5-1 | TGCGCCAGCAGCCGGGGGACCGACTTCGAGGGCTACACCTTC | CASSRGTDFEGYTF
NA | TRBD2 | TRBJ2-3 | TRBV20-1 | TGCAGTGCTAGTACTAGCGGGAGGGATTCCCCAGATACGCAGTATTTT | CSASTSGRDSPDTQYF
few | TRBD1 | TRBJ2-1 | TRBV20-1 | TGCAGTGCTAGACCGGGACAGTTGCAGTATTGGTCCTACAATGAGCAGTTCTTC | CSARPGQLQYWSYNEQFF
NA | TRBD2 | TRBJ2-3 | TRBV9 | TGTGCCAGCAGCCCCCGGGGGGGAGTGGTAGCAGATACGCAGTATTTT | CASSPRGGVVADTQYF
NA | NA | TRBJ1-2 | TRBV10-3 | TGTGCCATCAGTGAGACTGGCGGGGCCTATGGCTACACCTTC | CAISETGGAYGYTF
NA | NA | TRBJ1-4 | TRBV27 | TGTGCCAGCAGGCGGACCATGGCTGAAAAACTGTTTTTT | CASRRTMAEKLFF
many | NA | TRBJ2-3 | TRBV12-3/TRBV12-4 | TGTGCCAGCAGTTCCCTTCCCGATACGCAGTATTTT | CASSSLPDTQYF
NA | NA | TRBJ2-3 | TRBV5-1 | TGCGCCACCAGCTTGGGGGCCGGCACAGATACGCAGTATTTT | CATSLGAGTDTQYF
NA | NA | TRBJ2-5 | TRBV2 | TGTGCCAGCAGTGGCGGAGGGTCGGAGACCCAGTACTTC | CASSGGGSETQYF
NA | NA | TRBJ1-5 | TRBV7-2 | TGTGCCAGCAGCTTAGTCATTAATAGCAATCAGCCCCAGCATTTT | CASSLVINSNQPQHF
NA | TRBD2 | TRBJ2-7 | TRBV3-1 | TGTGCCAGCAGCCATTTACCAGCGGGAGTTTACGAGCAGTACTTC | CASSHLPAGVYEQYF
few | NA | TRBJ2-5 | TRBV25-1 | TGTGCCAGCAGTGAATGGGCGGAGACCCAGTACTTC | CASSEWAETQYF
few | NA | TRBJ1-2 | TRBV27 | TGTGCCAGCAGTGTAGGACAGTCCCATAGGGGCTACACCTTC | CASSVGQSHRGYTF
few | TRBD1 | TRBJ2-1 | TRBV10-3 | TGTGCCACCAGGACAGGGGGTAACAATGAGCAGTTCTTC | CATRTGGNNEQFF
few | TRBD1 | TRBJ1-2 | TRBV4-2 | TGTGCCAGCAGCCAAGTCGGCTCGCAGGGGGGAGGTGGCTACACCTTC | CASSQVGSQGGGGYTF
NA | NA | TRBJ2-7 | TRBV5-5 | TGTGCCAGCAGGATACTCTTGGAGGGCACCTACGAGCAGTACTTC | CASRILLEGTYEQYF
NA | NA | TRBJ2-2 | TRBV10-2 | TGCGCATCAGGGATCGGACAGTTCGGGGAGCTGTTTTTT | CASGIGQFGELFF
few | NA | TRBJ2-1 | TRBV3-1 | TGTGCCAGCAGCCAAGGAGTGGACCGGCAGTTCTTC | CASSQGVDRQFF
NA | NA | TRBJ1-1 | TRBV12-3/TRBV12-4 | TGTGCCAGCAGTCTCGGACCAAAAGCTTTCTTT | CASSLGPKAFF
NA | NA | TRBJ2-7 | TRBV18 | TGTGCCAGCTCACTTCGGACAGGGAGGGATGAGCAGTACTTC | CASSLRTGRDEQYF
few | TRBD1 | TRBJ2-7 | TRBV27 | TGTGCCAGCAGACGACAGGGGGCAGGGACCTATTACGAGCAGTACTTC | CASRRQGAGTYYEQYF
few | NA | TRBJ1-3 | TRBV29-1 | TGCAGCGTTGAGGGGGGGCTTGGAAACACCATATATTTT | CSVEGGLGNTIYF
few | NA | TRBJ1-6 | TRBV14 | TGTGCCAGCACCCGGGGGGGGAATTCACCCCTCCACTTT | CASTRGGNSPLHF